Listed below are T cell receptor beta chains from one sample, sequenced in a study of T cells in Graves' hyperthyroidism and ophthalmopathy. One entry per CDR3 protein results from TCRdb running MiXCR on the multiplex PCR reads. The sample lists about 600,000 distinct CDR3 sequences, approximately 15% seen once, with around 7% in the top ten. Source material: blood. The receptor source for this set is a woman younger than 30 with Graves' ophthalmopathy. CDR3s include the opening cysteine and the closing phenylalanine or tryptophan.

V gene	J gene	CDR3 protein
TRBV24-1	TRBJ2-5	CATSDLTSGSETQYF
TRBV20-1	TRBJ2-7	CSAGQRLASSYEQYF
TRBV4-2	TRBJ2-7	CASSQDTGEVWQYF
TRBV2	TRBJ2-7	CANHPLGLSSAYEQYF
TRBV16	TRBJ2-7	CASSQKREWAEQYF
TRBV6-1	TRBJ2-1	CASSEGQGSNEQFF
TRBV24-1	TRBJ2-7	CATSDLWGYEQYF
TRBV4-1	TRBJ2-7	CASSQDASSRSYEQYF
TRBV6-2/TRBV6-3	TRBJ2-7	CASSGQAWEQYF
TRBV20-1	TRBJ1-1	CSARDAGVDAFF
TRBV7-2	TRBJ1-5	CASSLMFRDAQPQHF
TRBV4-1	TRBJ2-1	CASTPGGSYYNEQFF
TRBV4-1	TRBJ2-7	CASSQRRIAYEQYF
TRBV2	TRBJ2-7	CASRESGHSSYEQYF
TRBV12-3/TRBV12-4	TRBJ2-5	CASSRQGKETQYF
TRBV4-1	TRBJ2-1	CASSQDFRDSSYNEQFF
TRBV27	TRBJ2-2	CASRDRGTDTGELFF
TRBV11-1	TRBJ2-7	CASSLPYARDYEQYF
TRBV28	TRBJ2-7	CASSSTGSATYEQYF
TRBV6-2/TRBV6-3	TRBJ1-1	CASSYGHLNTEAFF
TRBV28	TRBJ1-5	CASSLGLQGNSNQPQHF
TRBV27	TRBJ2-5	CASSFAGTEAETQYF
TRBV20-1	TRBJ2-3	CSAKGLAGGPRTDTQYF